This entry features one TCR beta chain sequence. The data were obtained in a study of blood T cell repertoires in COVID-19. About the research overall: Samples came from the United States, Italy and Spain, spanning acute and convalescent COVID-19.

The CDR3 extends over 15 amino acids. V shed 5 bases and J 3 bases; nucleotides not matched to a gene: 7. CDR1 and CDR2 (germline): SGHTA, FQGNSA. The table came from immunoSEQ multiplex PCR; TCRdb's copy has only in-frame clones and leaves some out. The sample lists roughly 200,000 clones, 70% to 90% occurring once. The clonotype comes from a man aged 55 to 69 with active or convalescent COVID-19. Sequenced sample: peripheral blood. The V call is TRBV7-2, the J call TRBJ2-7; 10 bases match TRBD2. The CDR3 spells CASSPFLAGDYEQYF. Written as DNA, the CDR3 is TGTGCCAGCAGCCCCTTTCTAGCGGGGGACTACGAGCAGTACTTC. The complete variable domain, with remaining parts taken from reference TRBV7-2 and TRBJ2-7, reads GAGVSQSPSNKVTEKGKDVELRCDPISGHTALYWYRQSLGQGLEFLIYFQGNSAPDKSGLPSDRFSAERTGGSVSTLTIQRTQQEDSAVYLCASSPFLAGDYEQYFGPGTRLTVT.